The clone carrying this TCR beta chain has only a few counts. The sample originates from a study of human T cells and chemical hapten exposure. On the study more broadly: Sensitization applied 2% DPC to around 2 cm by around 2 cm of upper inner arm skin.

Each CDR3 protein gets one entry after TCRdb re-called the RACE reads with MiXCR. The profile shows some 180,000 distinct CDR3 sequences, around a quarter of them singletons. The CDR3 runs to 12 residues. Trimming left V 6 bases short and J 7 bases short, with 12 bases between. Germline V gene sequence: CDR1 MNHNY, CDR2 SVGAGI (reference sequence). As to time point: patch test 3, about 24 weeks after DPC sensitization. Treatment: therapeutic diphenylcyclopropenone sensitization with weekly scalp DPC. Donors, patients with alopecia ranging from 18 to 70 years old and judged suitable for DPC, provided samples. RNA extraction used unfractionated whole blood as the source of total RNA.

V gene TRBV6-6 combines with J gene TRBJ1-1; D unresolved. The source was whole blood, collected in connection with sensitization to the hapten diphenylcyclopropenone (DPC). This receptor was taken from a woman aged 40 to 50 with alopecia areata. Some clones in this sample may be carry-over from other donors' samples. In DNA form, the CDR3 reads TGTGCCAGCAGCCTTTCAAACGTTGAAGCTTTCTTT. Protein: CASSLSNVEAFF.